This entry concerns a single T cell receptor (beta chain). Its antigen is still unknown. These data belong to a study of glioma-infiltrating T cells after dendritic cell vaccination. Findings and caveats of the study: Longer survival after dendritic cell vaccination followed higher pretreatment TIL content.

The CDR3 runs 14 residues. The J segment lost 3 bases and the V segment lost 6 bases, leaving 5 bases of the junction unmatched. Germline-derived CDR1 and CDR2 are SGHRS and YFSETQ. Clones were read by immunoSEQ multiplex PCR, and TCRdb kept only the in-frame ones, dropping some. The data contain 85,000 to 95,000 clones, approximately 90% of them singletons. V gene TRBV5-1 combines with J gene TRBJ2-1; 8 bases are a match to TRBD2. This clonotype originated in a human donor with glioblastoma. The sequenced sample was blood, obtained before dendritic cell vaccination. The CDR3 DNA follows: TGCGCCAGCAAGAGTAGCGGGGACTACAATGAGCAGTTCTTC. The encoded protein is CASKSSGDYNEQFF.